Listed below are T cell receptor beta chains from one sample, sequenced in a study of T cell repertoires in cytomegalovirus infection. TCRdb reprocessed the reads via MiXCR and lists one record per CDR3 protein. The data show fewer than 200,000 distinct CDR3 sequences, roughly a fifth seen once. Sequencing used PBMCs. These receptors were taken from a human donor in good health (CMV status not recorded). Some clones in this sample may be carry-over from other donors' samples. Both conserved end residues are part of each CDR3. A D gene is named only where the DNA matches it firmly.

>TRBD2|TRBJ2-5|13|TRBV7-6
CASSRGTKETQYF
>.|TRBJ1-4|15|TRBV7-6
CASSRYSSTNEKLFF
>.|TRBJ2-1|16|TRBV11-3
CASSQSLFPSYNEQFF
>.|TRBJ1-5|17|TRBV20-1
CSAQKPTGLTGNQPQHF
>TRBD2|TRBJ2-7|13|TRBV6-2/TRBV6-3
CASRPGGGYEQYF
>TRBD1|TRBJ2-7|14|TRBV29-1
CSVGTGGGSYEQYF
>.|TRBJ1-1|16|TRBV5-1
CASSSPPGRPDTEAFF
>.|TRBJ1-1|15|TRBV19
CASSISTTWGTEAFF
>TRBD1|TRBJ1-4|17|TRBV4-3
CASSQDLWGRGNEKLFF
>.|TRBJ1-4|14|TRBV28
CASSLMAGNEKLFF
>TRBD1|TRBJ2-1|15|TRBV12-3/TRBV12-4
CASIGTGLNYNEQFF
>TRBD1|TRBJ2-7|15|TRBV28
CASSPPGTGFYEQYF
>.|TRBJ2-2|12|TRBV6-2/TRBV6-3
CASSIDTGELFF
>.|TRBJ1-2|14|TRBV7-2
CASSLKGISYGYTF
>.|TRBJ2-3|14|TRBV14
CASSPGLYTDTQYF
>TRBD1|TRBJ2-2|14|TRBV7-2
CASSLKQGSGELFF
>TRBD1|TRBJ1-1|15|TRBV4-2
CASSQGDRVNTEAFF
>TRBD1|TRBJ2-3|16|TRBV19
CASSLISTGEADTQYF
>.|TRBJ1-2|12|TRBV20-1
CSAGSRNYGYTF
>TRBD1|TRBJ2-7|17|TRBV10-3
CAISELPGQGISYEQYF
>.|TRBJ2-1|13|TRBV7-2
CASSFSGLTEQFF
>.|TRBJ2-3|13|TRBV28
CASRPDSLDTQYF
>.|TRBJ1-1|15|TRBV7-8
CASSLATGRGTEAFF
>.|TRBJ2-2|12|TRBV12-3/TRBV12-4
CASSPGYGELFF
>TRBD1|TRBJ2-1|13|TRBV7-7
CASSPNPGTGEFF
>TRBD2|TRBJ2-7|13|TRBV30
CAWSDRTGGEQYF
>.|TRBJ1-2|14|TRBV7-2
CASSLGMGYRGYTF